The 18 T cell receptor beta chains in this list originate from one sample, sequenced in a study of blood T cell repertoires in COVID-19 (dated by TCRdb to 2018 to 2020). The library was built by means of the immunoSEQ multiplex PCR assay. Held by TCRdb, this immuneACCESS table contains in-frame sequences only and omits some clones. Under half of the omission traces to an unresolved V gene where checked; the cause of the rest is unknown. The sample yields more than 100,000 clones; around 88% were counted once. Of the sample, roughly 18% falls within the top ten clones. Material: peripheral blood. These receptors originate from a man aged 45-65 years with active or convalescent COVID-19.

The V and J genes are TRBV28 and TRBJ1-2; 8 positions agree with TRBD1. This CDR3 comprises 15 residues. V shed 6 bases and J 3 bases; nucleotides not matched to a gene: 9. Germline CDR1 is MDHEN and CDR2 is SYDVKM. In nucleotides, the CDR3 is TGTGCCAGCAGCCGGGGACAGGCAGGTTACTATGGCTACACCTTC. Translated, it gives CASSRGQAGYYGYTF.

The DNA of the CDR3 is TGTGCCAGCAGCTCCGAAGGACAGGGGCGTAATGGTATGAACACTGAAGCTTTCTTT. Translation: CASSSEGQGRNGMNTEAFF. The rearrangement uses TRBV5-4 and TRBJ1-1, with 9 bases fitting TRBD1. Germline-derived CDR1 and CDR2 are SGHNT and YYREEE (reference sequence). V gave up 3 bases and J gave up 0 bases; unmatched junction bases: 15. The CDR3 is made up of 19 amino acids.

This chain links TRBV5-1 with TRBJ1-2; 8 nucleotides line up with TRBD1. The ends lost 1 base at V and 6 bases at J; junction bases unmatched: 2. This CDR3 is built from 13 residues. The V gene's germline CDR1 is SGHRS and CDR2 YFSETQ. CDR3 sequence: CASSLQGAHGYTF. For the CDR3, the DNA is TGCGCCAGCAGCTTGCAGGGGGCCCATGGCTACACCTTC. The full variable domain, completed using reference TRBV5-1 and TRBJ1-2, is KAGVTQTPRYLIKTRGQQVTLSCSPISGHRSVSWYQQTPGQGLQFLFEYFSETQRNKGNFPGRFSGRQFSNSRSEMNVSTLELGDSALYLCASSLQGAHGYTFGSGTRLTVV.

The chain couples TRBV7-9 to TRBJ2-3, with D unresolved. The length of the CDR3 is 12 residues. Looked up from germline, CDR1 is SEHNR and CDR2 is FQNEAQ (reference sequence). The V end lost 5 bases, the J end lost 7 bases, and 10 bases lay between the germline ends. The CDR3 nucleotides read TGTGCCAGCAGCCCCCTGAGCTATACGCAGTATTTT. Residues: CASSPLSYTQYF.

This rearrangement joins TRBV5-1 to TRBJ2-3; TRBD2 aligns across 9 bases. Germline values: CDR1 SGHRS, CDR2 YFSETQ. V lost 3 bases and J lost 1; bases outside the gene matches: 3. This CDR3 has 15 amino acids. This chain's CDR3 is CASSSGTSRTDTQYF. The CDR3 nucleotides read TGCGCCAGCAGCTCCGGGACTAGCCGCACAGATACGCAGTATTTT.

V and J are TRBV5-3 and TRBJ2-4, with TRBD1 as a possible D gene (8 bases). TRBV5-3 is an ORF, and what it does is uncertain. V was trimmed by 1 base and J by 4 bases, leaving 30 bases between them. The CDR3 runs to 21 residues. This chain's CDR3 is CARSLYFLDRDWEGQKNIQYF. In DNA form, the CDR3 reads TGTGCCAGAAGCTTGTATTTCCTGGACAGGGACTGGGAGGGCCAAAAAAACATTCAGTACTTC.

The chain joins TRBV5-1 to TRBJ2-7; TRBD1 aligns across 8 bases. V lost 2 bases and J lost 0; bases outside the gene matches: 4. This CDR3 has 15 amino acids. Germline CDR1 and CDR2: SGHRS and YFSETQ. CDR3 nucleotide sequence: TGCGCCAGCAGCTTTTCAGGGACAGGCTCCTACGAGCAGTACTTC. Its protein is CASSFSGTGSYEQYF.

V gene TRBV7-2 combines with J gene TRBJ1-3; D unclear. Germline V gene data show CDR1 as SGHTA and CDR2 as FQGNSA. The CDR3 consists of 16 residues. V shed 2 bases and J shed 0 bases, with 11 bases lying between them. CDR3 sequence: CASSLSTPRSGNTIYF. CDR3 bases: TGTGCCAGCAGCTTAAGCACCCCACGCTCTGGAAACACCATATATTTT. Full variable domain (missing parts from reference TRBV7-2 and TRBJ1-3): GAGVSQSPSNKVTEKGKDVELRCDPISGHTALYWYRQSLGQGLEFLIYFQGNSAPDKSGLPSDRFSAERTGGSVSTLTIQRTQQEDSAVYLCASSLSTPRSGNTIYFGEGSWLTVV.

This clone was seen only a few times. This chain links TRBV5-4 with TRBJ2-5, with 7 bases fitting TRBD2. This CDR3 region has 14 residues. Germline CDR1 SGHNT, CDR2 YYREEE (reference sequence). The ends lost 3 bases at V and 0 bases at J; junction bases unmatched: 2. The chain's CDR3 is CASSYGGDQETQYF. The CDR3 DNA follows: TGTGCCAGCAGCTATGGGGGGGACCAAGAGACCCAGTACTTC.

This chain connects TRBV18 to TRBJ2-7; 10 nucleotides line up with TRBD1. The germline V gene has CDR1 KGHSH and CDR2 LQKENI. V was pared by 4 bases and J by 2 bases, with 5 bases of the junction left unmatched. This CDR3 is built from 15 residues. The CDR3 region has the DNA TGTGCCAGCTCACTCGGACAGGGGGTGACCTACGAGCAGTACTTC. This translates into CASSLGQGVTYEQYF.

The J gene is TRBJ2-4, the V gene TRBV7-2; TRBD1 matches at 8 bases. Germline V lookup: CDR1 SGHTA, CDR2 FQGNSA. The V and J ends lost 4 bases and 9 bases, in that order; junction bases with no gene match: 8. CDR3 length equals 14 residues. CDR3 coding DNA: TGTGCCAGCAGCTCCTGGACAGGGACAGGCATTCAGTACTTC. Translation: CASSSWTGTGIQYF.

This sequence joins TRBV6-5 and TRBJ1-1, with D possibly being TRBD1 (6 bases). Between the trimmed V and J ends, which lost 2 bases and 4 bases, there was a span of 11 bases. CDR1 and CDR2 from the germline V gene are MNHEY and SVGAGI. The CDR3 extends over 14 amino acids. The CDR3 reads CASSYPGVSTEAFF. CDR3 nucleotides: TGTGCCAGCAGTTACCCAGGGGTTAGCACTGAAGCTTTCTTT.

V usage is TRBV6-5 and J usage is TRBJ1-1; TRBD1 agrees at 10 bases. CDR3 length: 15 residues. Germline V lookup: CDR1 MNHEY, CDR2 SVGAGI. Trimming cost V 6 bases and J 0 bases; bases outside gene matches: 4. The CDR3 here is CASSPGTGVNTEAFF. For the CDR3, the DNA is TGTGCCAGCAGCCCCGGGACAGGGGTGAACACTGAAGCTTTCTTT.

The CDR3 DNA follows: TGTGCCAGTACCCCGGGGACAGGGTTCACCGGGGAGCTGTTTTTT. Amino acid sequence: CASTPGTGFTGELFF. The chain joins TRBV19 to TRBJ2-2, with 9 bases fitting TRBD1. CDR1 and CDR2 from the germline V gene are LNHDA and SQIVND (reference sequence). The trim removed 7 bases at V and 4 bases at J, leaving 7 bases unmatched. This CDR3 is built from 15 residues.

The rearrangement joins TRBV4-1 to TRBJ2-2; the D gene is possibly TRBD1 (6 bases). There are 16 residues in the CDR3. V lost 0 bases and J 6 bases, leaving 14 bases between the germline ends. Germline V lookup: CDR1 MGHRA, CDR2 YSYEKL. This CDR3 reads CASSQDVTGLAGELFF. CDR3 DNA: TGCGCCAGCAGCCAAGATGTCACAGGGCTGGCCGGGGAGCTGTTTTTT.

The chain recombines TRBV7-9 with TRBJ2-2; 9 bases line up with TRBD2. Trimming cost V 4 bases and J 6 bases; bases outside gene matches: 3. CDR1 and CDR2 from the germline V gene are SEHNR and FQNEAQ (reference sequence). This CDR3 is 14 amino acids long. CDR3 DNA sequence: TGTGCCAGCAGCTATAGCGGGAGAGCCGGGGAGCTGTTTTTT. Its protein is CASSYSGRAGELFF.

V gene TRBV11-2 combines with J gene TRBJ2-4; 7 bases line up with TRBD2. The V and J ends lost 0 bases and 5 bases, in that order; junction bases with no gene match: 7. Germline CDR1 and CDR2: SGHAT and FQNNGV. This CDR3 has 16 residues. The CDR3 DNA reads as TGTGCCAGCAGCTTAGATTTGGGGACTAACCAAAACATTCAGTACTTC. Amino acids: CASSLDLGTNQNIQYF.

On this clone itself: At one boundary the junction diverges from the germline segment, which might be a read error. This sequence joins TRBV19 and TRBJ2-2, with 11 bases aligning to TRBD2. From germline, CDR1 is LNHDA and CDR2 SQIVND (reference sequence). The CDR3 has 15 residues. The chain's CDR3 is CASNIAGGQAGELFF. CDR3 coding DNA: TGTGCCAGTAATATAGCGGGAGGGCAAGCGGGGGAGCTGTTTTTT.